The 6 T cell receptor beta chains below all came from one sample that was sequenced in a study of esophageal squamous cell carcinoma under preoperative chemotherapy (dated by TCRdb to the late 2010s). The meaning of the sample's time point label: after preoperative PTX-NDP chemotherapy. The method was PCR. TCRdb names HiSeq X Ten as the instrument used. TCRdb trimmed public reads at Q25 via fastp, called clones via MiXCR and kept in-frame beta chains. Every CDR3 protein is listed once, alongside the most common genes and DNA of its rows. The sample table contains about 32,000 distinct CDR3 sequences; only one count was recorded for approximately 55% of them. 20% to 25% of the sample belongs to the ten largest clones. This specimen was collected from a patient given preoperative chemotherapy. The receptors originated from a human donor with esophageal squamous cell carcinoma. The donor label of this sample is uncertain.

This clonotype has a handful of counts. This sequence joins TRBV12-3 or TRBV12-4 and TRBJ2-1; 10 positions agree with TRBD1. V lost 8 bases, J lost 3 bases, and 7 bases stayed unmatched. This CDR3 is 15 amino acids long. The CDR3 reads CASVAGTGDYNEQFF. The CDR3 nucleotides read TGTGCCAGCGTCGCCGGGACAGGGGACTACAATGAGCAGTTCTTC.

This clonotype showed up just a few times. CDR3 sequence reads: CASGGTSGYEQYF. The DNA for the CDR3 is TGTGCTAGTGGGGGGACTAGCGGTTACGAGCAGTACTTC. The gene calls are TRBV12-5 and TRBJ2-7; TRBD2 agrees at 11 bases. Trimming took 6 bases from V and 4 from J; bases not matched to a gene: 2. This CDR3 comprises 13 residues. CDR1 and CDR2 from the germline V gene are LGHNT and FRNRAP.

CDR3 loop: CAGSGGGDADIQYF. CDR3 DNA: TGTGCGGGGAGCGGAGGGGGCGACGCAGACATTCAGTACTTC. The rearrangement links TRBV7-2 to TRBJ2-4, with a weak D call TRBD1 (7 bases). The CDR3 is 14 residues long. In germline, CDR1 is SGHTA, CDR2 FQGNSA.

V and J are TRBV10-1 and TRBJ2-1, with D perhaps matching TRBD2 (5 bases). The CDR3 totals 12 residues. Germline CDR1 WNHNN, CDR2 SYGVQD (reference sequence). V shed 6 bases and J shed 4 bases, with 7 bases lying between them. The CDR3 sequence: CASSRTYNEQFF. For the CDR3, the DNA is TGCGCCAGCAGCAGGACTTACAATGAGCAGTTCTTC.

As to this clonotype: The junction does not match germline at one end; this may be a read error. The DNA of the CDR3 is TGTGCCAGCCACGGGGGAAGCACAGAGGCGCTGTATTTT. This translates into CASHGGSTEALYF. V and J are TRBV7-8 and TRBJ2-2; D perhaps matches TRBD2 (6 bases). CDR3 length equals 13 residues. The germline V gene has CDR1 SGHVS and CDR2 FQNEAQ.

The chain employs TRBV7-3 and TRBJ2-6; perhaps TRBD1 as D (5 bases). Germline V gene sequence: CDR1 SGHTA, CDR2 FQGTGA. Deletions cut 2 bases from V and 2 bases from J, with 10 bases between. The CDR3 totals 16 residues. Here the CDR3 reads CASSLPLGAGANVLTF. The DNA of the CDR3 is TGTGCCAGCAGCTTACCTCTAGGGGCTGGGGCCAACGTCCTGACTTTC.